The 28 T cell receptor beta chains in this list originate from one sample, sequenced in a study of blood T cell repertoires in COVID-19. Repertoires were generated with immunoSEQ multiplex PCR, while TCRdb's copy carries only in-frame clones and drops some. The sample has 95,000 to 150,000 clones, approximately 74% seen once. The sequenced material came from peripheral blood. The receptors derive from a man older than 75 with COVID-19, enrolled during active disease.

The chain uses TRBV2 and TRBJ1-1, with TRBD1 matching 8 bases. Germline trimming cut 8 bases from V and 0 bases from J; bases unmatched to any gene: 8. This CDR3 has 15 residues. Germline V CDR1 and CDR2: SNHLY, FYNNEI. CDR3 in amino acids: CASGPGGRLNTEAFF. CDR3 DNA: TGTGCCAGCGGACCAGGGGGCCGGCTGAACACTGAAGCTTTCTTT.

The table lists this clone with a few counts. The chain has TRBV4-1 and TRBJ2-3; 7 bases line up with TRBD2. Germline CDR1 MGHRA, CDR2 YSYEKL. J lost 2 bases, V lost 6 bases, and 5 bases had no gene match. The CDR3 is made up of 14 amino acids. The CDR3 DNA reads TGCGCCAGCAGTGGAGCGGGGTCCACAGATACGCAGTATTTT. This codes for CASSGAGSTDTQYF.

This clone has just one count. The chain couples TRBV5-1 to TRBJ2-1; TRBD2 aligns across 15 bases. The CDR3 loop spans 15 amino acids. Germline CDR1 reads SGHRS; CDR2 reads YFSETQ. Trimming at V came to 5 bases and at J to 8 bases, leaving 5 bases not matched to a gene. CDR3 nucleotides: TGCGCCAGCAGAACGGGACTAGCGGGAGGCGATGAGCAGTTCTTC. Protein: CASRTGLAGGDEQFF.

The chain employs TRBV6-1 and TRBJ1-2, with TRBD1 matching 9 bases. Germline V gene sequence: CDR1 MNHNS, CDR2 SASEGT. Trimming took 1 base from V and 5 from J; bases not matched to a gene: 8. The CDR3 consists of 16 residues. CDR3 protein: CASSEVGSGQGYGYTF. The DNA for the CDR3 is TGTGCCAGCAGTGAAGTGGGATCGGGACAGGGATATGGCTACACCTTC.

This chain joins TRBV5-1 and TRBJ2-1; D gene unclear. This CDR3 contains 17 residues. CDR1 and CDR2 from the germline V gene are SGHRS and YFSETQ. The ends were cut back, 2 bases at V and 0 bases at J, with 15 bases in the middle. CDR3 nucleotides: TGCGCCAGCAGCTTATTTGGCAGGATGAGCTCCTACAATGAGCAGTTCTTC. It codes for CASSLFGRMSSYNEQFF.

This chain links TRBV28 with TRBJ2-7; 7 bases align to TRBD1. CDR3 size: 15 residues. Trimming removed 3 bases from V and 4 bases from J; junction bases left unmatched: 9. In germline, CDR1 is MDHEN, CDR2 SYDVKM. CDR3 loop: CASSFLGQGVYEQYF. CDR3 bases: TGTGCCAGCAGTTTCCTCGGGCAGGGGGTATACGAGCAGTACTTC.

The CDR3 DNA reads TGTGCCATCAGTGAGTCCCGGACTAGAAACAATGAGCAGTTCTTC. Its translation is CAISESRTRNNEQFF. The chain links TRBV10-3 to TRBJ2-1; TRBD2 matches at 7 bases. The CDR3 is made up of 15 amino acids. The germline CDR1 and CDR2 sequences are ENHRY and SYGVKD. Trimming cost V 0 bases and J 5 bases; bases outside gene matches: 4.

The rearrangement joins TRBV13 to TRBJ2-7, with 10 nucleotides matching TRBD1. V shed 5 bases and J 5 bases; nucleotides not matched to a gene: 9. The CDR3 is made up of 15 amino acids. The germline gives CDR1 PRHDT, CDR2 FYEKMQ (reference sequence). The CDR3 DNA follows: TGTGCCAGCAGCCAGGGACAGGGGTTGTACAACGAGCAGTACTTC. Translation: CASSQGQGLYNEQYF.

V gene TRBV7-9 combines with J gene TRBJ2-1; D may be TRBD2 (6 bases). This CDR3 is 13 amino acids long. Germline V gene lookup returns CDR1 SEHNR and CDR2 FQNEAQ (reference sequence). The ends were cut back, 5 bases at V and 3 bases at J, with 8 bases in the middle. DNA for the CDR3: TGTGCCAGCAGCCAGACTAGCTACAATGAGCAGTTCTTC. Residues: CASSQTSYNEQFF.

This chain uses TRBV3-1 (or the pseudogene TRBV3-2) with TRBJ1-2, with TRBD1 matching over 12 bases. Germline V gene sequence: CDR1 LGHDT, CDR2 YNNKEL (reference sequence). The CDR3 loop spans 16 amino acids. With V trimmed by 0 bases and J by 4 bases, 3 bases remained unmatched. The CDR3 nucleotides are TGTGCCAGCAGCCAAGATAAGGGACAGGGGGCCTATGGCTACACCTTC. Protein product: CASSQDKGQGAYGYTF.

The J gene is TRBJ1-4, the V gene TRBV12-2. TRBV12-2 is labeled a pseudogene. The length of the CDR3 is 15 residues. The CDR3 DNA sequence: TGTGCAAGTCGCTTACGCGGGGCCTGGGGGGAAAAACTGTTTTTT. Translated, it gives CASRLRGAWGEKLFF.

The chain couples TRBV5-1 to TRBJ2-5, with 7 positions matching TRBD2. CDR3 size: 15 residues. Trimming took 1 base from V and 5 from J; bases not matched to a gene: 8. Germline CDR1 is SGHRS and CDR2 is YFSETQ. The CDR3 spells CASSLLGEGGETQYF. DNA for the CDR3: TGCGCCAGCAGCTTGCTCGGGGAGGGTGGTGAGACCCAGTACTTC.

The chain uses TRBV27 and TRBJ2-1, with 11 nucleotides matching TRBD2. CDR1 and CDR2 (germline): MNHEY, SMNVEV (reference sequence). The CDR3 has 16 residues. V shed 6 bases and J 2 bases; nucleotides not matched to a gene: 6. The CDR3 coding sequence is TGTGCCAGCAGACTTAGCGGGAGGGGTACCTACAATGAGCAGTTCTTC. Translation gives CASRLSGRGTYNEQFF.

V is TRBV28 and J is TRBJ1-5; TRBD1 aligns across 7 bases. CDR3 length: 18 amino acids. Germline V gene data show CDR1 as MDHEN and CDR2 as SYDVKM. V shed 3 bases, J shed 1 base, and the junction held 12 bases outside the gene matches. CDR3 DNA sequence: TGTGCCAGCAGTTTTCCAACCCCGGACAGGTGGAGCAATCAGCCCCAGCATTTT. Its translation: CASSFPTPDRWSNQPQHF.

The V gene is TRBV7-2, the J gene TRBJ1-5; 7 nucleotides agree with TRBD1. The CDR3 is 16 residues long. The V segment lost 5 bases and the J segment 0 bases; nucleotides outside the gene matches: 7. The V gene's germline CDR1 is SGHTA and CDR2 FQGNSA. Here the CDR3 reads CASSTRDSYSNQPQHF. Written as DNA, the CDR3 is TGTGCCAGCAGCACCCGGGACAGTTATAGCAATCAGCCCCAGCATTTT.

The CDR3 sequence is CASSLGTSGYSQQEFF. The CDR3, as DNA: TGCGCCAGCAGCTTGGGGACTAGCGGGTACAGTCAACAGGAGTTCTTC. This chain links TRBV5-1 with TRBJ2-1; 11 bases align to TRBD2. CDR1 and CDR2 from the germline V gene are SGHRS and YFSETQ. CDR3 length equals 16 residues. V was clipped by 0 bases and J by 14 bases; unmatched bases: 13.

The rearrangement joins TRBV20-1 to TRBJ1-1; D uncertain. Germline CDR1 is DFQATT and CDR2 is SNEGSKA (reference sequence). V lost 3 bases, J lost 1 base, and 6 bases lay in between. This CDR3 is built from 12 residues. The CDR3 bases are TGCAGTGCTAGTATCCGGAACACTGAAGCTTTCTTT. This translates into CSASIRNTEAFF.

The V gene is TRBV3-1 (or the pseudogene TRBV3-2), the J gene TRBJ2-7; TRBD2 aligns across 8 bases. The germline CDR1 and CDR2 sequences are LGHDT and YNNKEL (reference sequence). The V and J ends lost 4 bases and 1 base, in that order; junction bases with no gene match: 9. The CDR3 has 16 residues. The CDR3 is CASSRSLAGYSYEQYF. The CDR3 nucleotides read TGTGCCAGCAGCCGGTCCCTAGCGGGCTATTCCTACGAGCAGTACTTC.

J is TRBJ2-2 and V is TRBV3-1 (or the pseudogene TRBV3-2), with 15 bases lining up with TRBD2. The CDR3 contains 19 residues. Germline V lookup: CDR1 LGHDT, CDR2 YNNKEL (reference sequence). V shed 4 bases, J shed 3 bases, and the junction held 9 bases outside the gene matches. The CDR3 here is CASSPRPGLAGGYTGELFF. In nucleotides, the CDR3 is TGTGCCAGCAGCCCCCGGCCGGGACTAGCGGGAGGCTACACCGGGGAGCTGTTTTTT.

The V gene is TRBV7-2, the J gene TRBJ2-3, with TRBD2 matching over 11 bases. J gave up 0 bases and V 4 bases, and 12 bases lay outside the gene matches. The germline gives CDR1 SGHTA, CDR2 FQGNSA. The CDR3 totals 19 residues. The CDR3 DNA reads as TGTGCCAGCAGCTCCCCCGGGACTAGCGGACCCACTAGCACAGATACGCAGTATTTT. Its translation: CASSSPGTSGPTSTDTQYF.

The chain recombines TRBV13 with TRBJ1-3, with D perhaps TRBD1 (6 bases). Germline values: CDR1 PRHDT, CDR2 FYEKMQ (reference sequence). Trimming took 6 bases from V and 8 from J, leaving 14 bases between them. This CDR3 is 13 amino acids long. In nucleotides, the CDR3 is TGTGCCAGCAGACCTATACAGGGTGACACCATATATTTT. Amino acid sequence: CASRPIQGDTIYF.

This clone was observed a handful of times. The rearrangement links TRBV6-2 or TRBV6-3 to TRBJ2-1, with TRBD2 matching over 11 bases. This CDR3 has 16 amino acids. CDR1 is MNHEY, CDR2 SVGEGT, per germline. V was clipped by 4 bases and J by 7 bases; unmatched bases: 9. CDR3 residues: CASSSVGSGRGNEQFF. The CDR3 nucleotides read TGTGCCAGCAGTTCCGTCGGTAGCGGGAGGGGGAATGAGCAGTTCTTC.

The CDR3 region has the DNA TGCGCCAGCAGCTTGGATCCCCACAGGGGGGTCACCGGGGAGCTGTTTTTT. Its protein product is CASSLDPHRGVTGELFF. The chain is built from TRBV5-1 and TRBJ2-2, with 8 positions matching TRBD1. The CDR3 loop spans 17 amino acids. Germline V gene lookup returns CDR1 SGHRS and CDR2 YFSETQ. Trimming removed 0 bases from V and 4 bases from J; junction bases left unmatched: 8.

V is TRBV28 and J is TRBJ2-1; TRBD2 matches 8 bases. Germline V lookup: CDR1 MDHEN, CDR2 SYDVKM. The J segment lost 5 bases and the V segment lost 6 bases, leaving 6 bases of the junction unmatched. The CDR3 contains 14 residues. The CDR3 is CASRGGRWNNEQFF. The CDR3 DNA is TGTGCCAGCAGGGGCGGGAGGTGGAACAATGAGCAGTTCTTC.

The chain has TRBV28 and TRBJ2-7, with 12 nucleotides matching TRBD2. Germline V gives CDR1 MDHEN, CDR2 SYDVKM. After removal of 6 bases from V and 2 bases from J, the junction contained 2 bases not matched to a gene. The CDR3 has 14 amino acids. Written as DNA, the CDR3 is TGTGCCAGCAGCTGGACTAGCGGGGCCTACGAGCAGTACTTC. Protein sequence: CASSWTSGAYEQYF. Drawing the rest from reference TRBV28 and TRBJ2-7, the complete variable domain is DVKVTQSSRYLVKRTGEKVFLECVQDMDHENMFWYRQDPGLGLRLIYFSYDVKMKEKGDIPEGYSVSREKKERFSLILESASTNQTSMYLCASSWTSGAYEQYFGPGTRLTVT.

As regards this clone: Within the sample, other DNA sequences also encode this same CDR3. The rearrangement links TRBV9 to TRBJ2-7, with 7 bases matching TRBD1. V gave up 2 bases and J gave up 2 bases; unmatched junction bases: 1. Germline V CDR1 and CDR2: SGDLS, YYNGEE. The CDR3 totals 13 residues. CDR3 DNA sequence: TGTGCCAGCAGCGTGGGACAGACCTACGAGCAGTACTTC. Amino acids: CASSVGQTYEQYF.

J is TRBJ2-3 and V is TRBV2, with a weak D call TRBD1 (6 bases). The CDR3 covers 15 residues. CDR1 SNHLY and CDR2 FYNNEI come from the germline V gene. The V end lost 5 bases, the J end lost 2 bases, and 14 bases lay between the germline ends. CDR3 amino acids: CASSPGVLDTDTQYF. Written as DNA, the CDR3 is TGTGCCAGCAGTCCAGGGGTACTGGACACAGATACGCAGTATTTT.

The chain employs TRBV29-1 and TRBJ2-6, with a possible D match to TRBD1 (7 bases). Germline CDR1 is SQVTM and CDR2 is ANQGSEA. Trimming shortened V by 5 bases and J by 2 bases, and 13 bases separated the two germline ends. The CDR3 has 15 amino acids. CDR3 in amino acids: CSVSQGGAGANVLTF. CDR3 DNA: TGCAGCGTTAGCCAGGGGGGCGCTGGGGCCAACGTCCTGACTTTC.